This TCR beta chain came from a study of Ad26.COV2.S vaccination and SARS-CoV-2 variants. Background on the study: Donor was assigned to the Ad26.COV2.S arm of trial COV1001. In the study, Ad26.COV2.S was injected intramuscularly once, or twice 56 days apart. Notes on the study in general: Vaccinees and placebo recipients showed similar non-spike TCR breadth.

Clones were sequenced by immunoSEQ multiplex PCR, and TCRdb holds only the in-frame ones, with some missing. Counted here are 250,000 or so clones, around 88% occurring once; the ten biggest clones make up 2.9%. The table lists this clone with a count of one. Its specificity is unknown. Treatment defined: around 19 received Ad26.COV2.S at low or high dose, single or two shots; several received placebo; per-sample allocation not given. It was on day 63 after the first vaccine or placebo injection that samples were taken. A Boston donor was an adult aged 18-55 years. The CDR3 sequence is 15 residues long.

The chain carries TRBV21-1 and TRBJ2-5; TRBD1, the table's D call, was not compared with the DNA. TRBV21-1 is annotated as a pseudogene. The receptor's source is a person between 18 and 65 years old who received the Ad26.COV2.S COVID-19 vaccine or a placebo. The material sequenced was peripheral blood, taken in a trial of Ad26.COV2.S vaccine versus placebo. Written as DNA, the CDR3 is TGTGCCAGCAGCAAAGAGGACAGGGGGGTAGAGACCCAGTACTTC. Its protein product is CASSKEDRGVETQYF.